This T cell receptor beta chain was obtained from a study of cytomegalovirus exposure and HLA in healthy donors. Study-wide results and limits: Immune exposure was documented only through CMV serostatus.

PCR primers comprised 60 Vbeta and 13 Jbeta primers. Data came from immunoSEQ multiplex PCR; TCRdb stores just in-frame clones and leaves some out. The table lists about 160,000 clones, approximately 80% of them singletons. This clone came up a few times. Its antigen is unknown. Germline values: CDR1 LGHNT, CDR2 FRNRAP. V was cut by 3 bases and J by 1 base, with 5 bases left in between. The CDR3 has 13 residues. This sequence was found in a man aged 45 to 65 in good health and CMV-seropositive. The specimen sequenced was PBMCs. The J gene is TRBJ2-3, the V gene TRBV12-5; D unresolved. The CDR3 spells CASGFSGTDTQYF. Written as DNA, the CDR3 is TGTGCTAGTGGTTTCTCCGGCACAGATACGCAGTATTTT.